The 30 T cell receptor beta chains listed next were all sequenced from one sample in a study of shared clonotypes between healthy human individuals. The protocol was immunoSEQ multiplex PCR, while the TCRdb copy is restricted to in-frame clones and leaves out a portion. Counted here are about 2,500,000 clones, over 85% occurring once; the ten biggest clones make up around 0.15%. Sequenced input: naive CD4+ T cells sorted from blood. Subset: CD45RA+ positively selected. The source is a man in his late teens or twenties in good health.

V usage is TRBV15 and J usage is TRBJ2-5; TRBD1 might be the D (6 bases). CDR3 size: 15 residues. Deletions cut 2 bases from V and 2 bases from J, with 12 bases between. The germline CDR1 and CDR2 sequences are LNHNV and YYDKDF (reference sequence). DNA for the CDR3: TGTGCCACCAGCAGAACCTTCGGACAGCAAGAGACCCAGTACTTC. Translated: CATSRTFGQQETQYF.

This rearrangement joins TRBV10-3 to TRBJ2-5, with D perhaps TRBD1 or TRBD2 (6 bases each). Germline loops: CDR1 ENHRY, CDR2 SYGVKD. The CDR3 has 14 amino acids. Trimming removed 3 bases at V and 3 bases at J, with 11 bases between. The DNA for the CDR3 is TGTGCCATCAGTGACGGGGGCGGGGAAGAGACCCAGTACTTC. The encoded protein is CAISDGGGEETQYF.

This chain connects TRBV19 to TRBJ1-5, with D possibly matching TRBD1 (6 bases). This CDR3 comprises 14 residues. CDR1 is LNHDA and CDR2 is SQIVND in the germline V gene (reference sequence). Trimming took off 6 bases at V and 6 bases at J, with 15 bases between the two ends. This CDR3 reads CASSLAQGGQPQHF. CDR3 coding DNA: TGTGCCAGTAGCCTAGCACAGGGCGGTCAGCCCCAGCATTTT.

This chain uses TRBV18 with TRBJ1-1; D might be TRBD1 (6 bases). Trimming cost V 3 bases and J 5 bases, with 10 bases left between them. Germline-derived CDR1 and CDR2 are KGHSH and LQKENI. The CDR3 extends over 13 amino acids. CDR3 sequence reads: CASSPIRGTEAFF. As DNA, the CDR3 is TGTGCCAGCTCACCCATCAGGGGAACTGAAGCTTTCTTT.

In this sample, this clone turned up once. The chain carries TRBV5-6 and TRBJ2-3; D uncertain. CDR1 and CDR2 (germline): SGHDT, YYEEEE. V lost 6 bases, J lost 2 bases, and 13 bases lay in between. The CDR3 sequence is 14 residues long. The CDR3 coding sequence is TGTGCCAGCACCTATTATCCGCTCACAGATACGCAGTATTTT. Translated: CASTYYPLTDTQYF.

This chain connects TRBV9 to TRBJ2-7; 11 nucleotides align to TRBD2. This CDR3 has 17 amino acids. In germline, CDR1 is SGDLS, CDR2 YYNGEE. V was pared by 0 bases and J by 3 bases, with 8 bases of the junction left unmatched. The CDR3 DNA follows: TGTGCCAGCAGCGTAGGAGCTAGCGGGGGGACTGGCTACGAGCAGTACTTC. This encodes CASSVGASGGTGYEQYF.

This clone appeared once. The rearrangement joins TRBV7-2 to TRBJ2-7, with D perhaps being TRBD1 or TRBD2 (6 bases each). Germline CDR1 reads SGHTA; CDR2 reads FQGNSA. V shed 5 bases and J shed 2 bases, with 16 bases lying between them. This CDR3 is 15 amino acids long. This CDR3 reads CASSPVEGGPYEQYF. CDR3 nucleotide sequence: TGTGCCAGCAGCCCCGTCGAGGGGGGCCCCTACGAGCAGTACTTC.

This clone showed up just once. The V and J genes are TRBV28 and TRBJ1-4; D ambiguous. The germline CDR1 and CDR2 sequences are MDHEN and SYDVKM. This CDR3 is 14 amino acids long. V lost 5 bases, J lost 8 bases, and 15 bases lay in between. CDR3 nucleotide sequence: TGTGCCAGCAGTCCTACTTCCACCGCAGAAAAACTGTTTTTT. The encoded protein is CASSPTSTAEKLFF.

The CDR3 here is CASSYRTSGRLNEQFF. The CDR3 coding sequence is TGTGCCAGCAGTTACAGGACTAGCGGGAGACTTAATGAGCAGTTCTTC. V and J are TRBV6-5 and TRBJ2-1; 13 positions match TRBD2. This CDR3 is 16 amino acids long. J was trimmed by 7 bases and V by 2 bases; bases with no gene match: 5. CDR1 is MNHEY, CDR2 SVGAGI, per germline.

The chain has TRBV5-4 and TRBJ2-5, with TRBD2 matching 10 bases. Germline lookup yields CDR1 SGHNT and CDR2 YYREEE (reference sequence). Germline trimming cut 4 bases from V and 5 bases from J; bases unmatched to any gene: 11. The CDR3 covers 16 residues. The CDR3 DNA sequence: TGTGCCAGCAGCCCTCCTACTAGCGGGGTGCGGGAGACCCAGTACTTC. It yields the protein CASSPPTSGVRETQYF.

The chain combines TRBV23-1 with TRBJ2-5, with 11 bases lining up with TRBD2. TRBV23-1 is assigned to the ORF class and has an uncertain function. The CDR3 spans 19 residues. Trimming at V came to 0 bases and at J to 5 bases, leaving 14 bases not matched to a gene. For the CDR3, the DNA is TGCGCCAGCAGTCAATCCCCCCGTTTACTAGCGGGAGTGGGCGAGACCCAGTACTTC. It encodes CASSQSPRLLAGVGETQYF.

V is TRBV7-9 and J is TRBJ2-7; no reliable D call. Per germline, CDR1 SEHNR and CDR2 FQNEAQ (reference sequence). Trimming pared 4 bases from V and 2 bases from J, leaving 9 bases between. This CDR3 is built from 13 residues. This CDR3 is CASSSSDTYEQYF. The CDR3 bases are TGTGCCAGCAGCTCCTCGGATACCTACGAGCAGTACTTC. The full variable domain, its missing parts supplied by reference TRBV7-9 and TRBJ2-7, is DTGVSQNPRHKITKRGQNVTFRCDPISEHNRLYWYRQTLGQGPEFLTYFQNEAQLEKSRLLSDRFSAERPKGSFSTLEIQRTEQGDSAMYLCASSSSDTYEQYFGPGTRLTVT.

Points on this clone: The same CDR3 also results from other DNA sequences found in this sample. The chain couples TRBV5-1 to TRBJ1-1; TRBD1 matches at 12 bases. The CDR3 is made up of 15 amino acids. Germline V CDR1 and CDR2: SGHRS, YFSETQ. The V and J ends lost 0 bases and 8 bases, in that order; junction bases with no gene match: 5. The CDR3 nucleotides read TGCGCCAGCAGCTTGGAGGGGACAGGGGGCACCGAAGCTTTCTTT. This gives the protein CASSLEGTGGTEAFF.

CDR3 sequence reads: CASSPAGLDEKLFF. In DNA, the CDR3 is TGTGCCAGCTCCCCAGCGGGTTTGGACGAAAAACTGTTTTTT. This chain connects TRBV18 to TRBJ1-4; no definite D call. This CDR3 region has 14 residues. Germline V CDR1 and CDR2: KGHSH, LQKENI. Trimming stripped 6 bases from V and 8 bases from J, with 16 bases between.

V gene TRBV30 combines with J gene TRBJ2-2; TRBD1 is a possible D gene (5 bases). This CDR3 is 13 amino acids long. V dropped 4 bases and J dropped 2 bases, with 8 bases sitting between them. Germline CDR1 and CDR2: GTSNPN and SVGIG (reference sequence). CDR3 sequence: CAWKGPNTGELFF. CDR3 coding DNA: TGTGCCTGGAAGGGGCCCAACACCGGGGAGCTGTTTTTT.

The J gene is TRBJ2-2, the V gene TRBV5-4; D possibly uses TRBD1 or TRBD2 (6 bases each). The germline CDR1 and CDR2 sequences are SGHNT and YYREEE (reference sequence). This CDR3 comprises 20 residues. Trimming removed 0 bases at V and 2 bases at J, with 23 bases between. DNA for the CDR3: TGTGCCAGCAGCTTGGAGCAGGGGAAAACGGCGGGGATAAACACCGGGGAGCTGTTTTTT. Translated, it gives CASSLEQGKTAGINTGELFF.

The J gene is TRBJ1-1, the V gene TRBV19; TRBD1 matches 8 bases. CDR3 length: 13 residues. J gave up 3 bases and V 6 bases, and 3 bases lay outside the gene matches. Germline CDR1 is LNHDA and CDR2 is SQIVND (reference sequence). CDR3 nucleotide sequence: TGTGCCAGTAGCCTGACAGGGGACACTGAAGCTTTCTTT. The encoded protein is CASSLTGDTEAFF. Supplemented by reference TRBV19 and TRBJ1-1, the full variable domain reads DGGITQSPKYLFRKEGQNVTLSCEQNLNHDAMYWYRQDPGQGLRLIYYSQIVNDFQKGDIAEGYSVSREKKESFPLTVTSAQKNPTAFYLCASSLTGDTEAFFGQGTRLTVV.

CDR3 amino acids: CAIKDRFNEQYF. The CDR3 region has the DNA TGTGCCATCAAGGACAGGTTCAACGAGCAGTACTTC. The chain uses TRBV10-3 and TRBJ2-7, with 7 bases aligning to TRBD1. Germline values: CDR1 ENHRY, CDR2 SYGVKD. Losses at the gene ends were 7 bases for V and 5 bases for J; bases not matched to a gene: 5. The CDR3 runs to 12 residues.

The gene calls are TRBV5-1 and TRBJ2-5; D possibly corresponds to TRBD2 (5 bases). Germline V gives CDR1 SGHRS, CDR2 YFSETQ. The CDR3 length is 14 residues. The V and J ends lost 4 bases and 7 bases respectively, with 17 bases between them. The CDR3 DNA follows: TGCGCCAGCAGCCAAGGCGGGCCCAGTCGGACCCAGTACTTC. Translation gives CASSQGGPSRTQYF.

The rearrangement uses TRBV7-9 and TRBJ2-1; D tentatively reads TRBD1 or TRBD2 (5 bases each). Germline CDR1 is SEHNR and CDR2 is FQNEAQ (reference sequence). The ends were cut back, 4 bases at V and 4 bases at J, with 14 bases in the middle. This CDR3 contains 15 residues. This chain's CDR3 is CASSSTGLPYNEQFF. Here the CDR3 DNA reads TGTGCCAGCAGCTCTACGGGGCTACCTTACAATGAGCAGTTCTTC.

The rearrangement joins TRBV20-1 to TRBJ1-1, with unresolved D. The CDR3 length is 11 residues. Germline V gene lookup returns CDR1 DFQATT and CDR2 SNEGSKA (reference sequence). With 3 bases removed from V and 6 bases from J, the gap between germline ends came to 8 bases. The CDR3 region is CSARVRAEAFF. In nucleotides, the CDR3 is TGCAGTGCTAGGGTTAGGGCTGAAGCTTTCTTT.

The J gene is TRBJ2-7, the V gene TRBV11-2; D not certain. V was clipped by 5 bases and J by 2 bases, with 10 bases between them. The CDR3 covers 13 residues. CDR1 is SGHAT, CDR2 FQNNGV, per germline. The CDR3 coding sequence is TGTGCCAGCAGCCCTAGTGACACCTACGAGCAGTACTTC. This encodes CASSPSDTYEQYF.

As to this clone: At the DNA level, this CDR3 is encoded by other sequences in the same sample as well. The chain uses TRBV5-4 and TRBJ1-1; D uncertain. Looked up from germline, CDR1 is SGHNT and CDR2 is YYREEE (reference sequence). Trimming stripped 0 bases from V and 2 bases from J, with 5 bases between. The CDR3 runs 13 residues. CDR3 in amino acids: CASSLVDNTEAFF. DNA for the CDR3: TGTGCCAGCAGCTTGGTCGATAACACTGAAGCTTTCTTT.

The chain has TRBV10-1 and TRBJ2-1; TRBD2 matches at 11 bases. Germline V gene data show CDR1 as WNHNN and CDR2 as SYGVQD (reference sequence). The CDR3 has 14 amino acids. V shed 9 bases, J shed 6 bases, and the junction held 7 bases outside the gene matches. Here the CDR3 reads CASRTSGSSNEQFF. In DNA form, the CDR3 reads TGCGCCAGTCGTACTAGCGGGAGCTCCAATGAGCAGTTCTTC.

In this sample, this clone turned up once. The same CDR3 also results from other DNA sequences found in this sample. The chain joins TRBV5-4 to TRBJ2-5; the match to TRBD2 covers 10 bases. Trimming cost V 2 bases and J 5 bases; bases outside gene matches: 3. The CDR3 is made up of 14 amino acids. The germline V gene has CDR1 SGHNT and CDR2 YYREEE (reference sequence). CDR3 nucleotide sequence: TGTGCCAGCAGCTTAGCGGGAGGGGGTGAGACCCAGTACTTC. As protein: CASSLAGGGETQYF.

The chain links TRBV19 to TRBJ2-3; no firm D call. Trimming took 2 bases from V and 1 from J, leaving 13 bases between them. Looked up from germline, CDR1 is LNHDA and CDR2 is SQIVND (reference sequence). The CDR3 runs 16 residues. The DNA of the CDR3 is TGTGCCAGTAGTATAAACCCCAGCGACCGCACAGATACGCAGTATTTT. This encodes CASSINPSDRTDTQYF. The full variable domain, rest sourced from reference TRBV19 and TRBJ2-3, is DGGITQSPKYLFRKEGQNVTLSCEQNLNHDAMYWYRQDPGQGLRLIYYSQIVNDFQKGDIAEGYSVSREKKESFPLTVTSAQKNPTAFYLCASSINPSDRTDTQYFGPGTRLTVL.

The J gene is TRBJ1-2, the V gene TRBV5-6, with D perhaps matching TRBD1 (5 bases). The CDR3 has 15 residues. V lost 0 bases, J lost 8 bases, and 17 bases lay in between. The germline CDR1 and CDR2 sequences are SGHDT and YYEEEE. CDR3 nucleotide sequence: TGTGCCAGCAGCTTGGCCGGGGGGAGGCTATTCGGCTACACCTTC. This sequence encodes CASSLAGGRLFGYTF.

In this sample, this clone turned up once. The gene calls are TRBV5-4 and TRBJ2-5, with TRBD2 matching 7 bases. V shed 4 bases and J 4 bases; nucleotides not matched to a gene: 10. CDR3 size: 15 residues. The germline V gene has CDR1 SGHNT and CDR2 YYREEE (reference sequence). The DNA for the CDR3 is TGTGCCAGCAGCCCGGGGGGACGTGTGGGAGAGACCCAGTACTTC. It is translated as CASSPGGRVGETQYF.

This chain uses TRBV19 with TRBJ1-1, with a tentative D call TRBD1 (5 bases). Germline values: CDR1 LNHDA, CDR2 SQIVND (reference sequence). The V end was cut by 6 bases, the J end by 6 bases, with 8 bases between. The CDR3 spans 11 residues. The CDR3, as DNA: TGTGCCAGTAGGTGGGGCCCTGAAGCTTTCTTT. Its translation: CASRWGPEAFF.

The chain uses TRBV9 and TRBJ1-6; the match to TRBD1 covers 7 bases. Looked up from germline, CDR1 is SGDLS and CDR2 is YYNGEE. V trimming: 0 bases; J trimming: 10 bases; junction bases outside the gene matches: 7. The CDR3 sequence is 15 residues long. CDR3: CASSVAGQGGSPLHF. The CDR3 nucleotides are TGTGCCAGCAGCGTAGCGGGGCAGGGGGGGTCACCCCTCCACTTT.